One sample yielded the 29 T cell receptor beta chains listed below, sequenced in a study of T cell changes during pregnancy in multiple sclerosis. Clones were sequenced by immunoSEQ multiplex PCR, and TCRdb holds only the in-frame ones, with some missing. Among 65,000 to 80,000 clones listed, roughly 91% were seen once. The sequencing used peripheral blood, collected in the first trimester of pregnancy. The receptors originated from a female donor with multiple sclerosis, enrolled in a pregnancy study.

This clone was seen a single time. Its ends do not fully match the called genes, so a read error is possible. This rearrangement joins TRBV9 to TRBJ2-3; tentative D call: TRBD2 (6 bases). The CDR3 has 14 residues. CDR1 and CDR2 from the germline V gene are SGDLS and YYNGEE. CDR3 nucleotides: TGTGCCAGCAGCGTAGGGGGGGTGAGAGATGCGCAGTATTTT. This codes for CASSVGGVRDAQYF.

J is TRBJ2-1 and V is TRBV7-3, with 9 bases fitting TRBD2. This CDR3 is 15 amino acids long. In germline, CDR1 is SGHTA, CDR2 FQGTGA. The V gene end was trimmed by 6 bases and the J gene end by 4 bases; junction bases not matched to a gene: 7. The CDR3 protein is CASSPRTSAYNEQFF. CDR3 DNA sequence: TGTGCCAGCAGTCCCCGGACTAGCGCATACAATGAGCAGTTCTTC.

The chain recombines TRBV9 with TRBJ2-1; TRBD2 aligns across 7 bases. Germline V gene lookup returns CDR1 SGDLS and CDR2 YYNGEE. The length of the CDR3 is 13 residues. The trim removed 3 bases at V and 4 bases at J, leaving 1 base unmatched. CDR3 coding DNA: TGTGCCAGCAGCGATAGCGGGTACAATGAGCAGTTCTTC. Protein product: CASSDSGYNEQFF.

V is TRBV5-5 and J is TRBJ1-1; weak D call: TRBD1 (5 bases). CDR3 length: 16 residues. Germline loops: CDR1 SGHKS, CDR2 YYEKEE (reference sequence). Trimming stripped 4 bases from V and 5 bases from J, with 21 bases between. Here the CDR3 reads CASSDLNRLTRTEAFF. CDR3 in DNA: TGTGCCAGCAGCGACCTCAACAGGTTAACAAGGACTGAAGCTTTCTTT.

This chain connects TRBV4-3 to TRBJ1-4, with D uncertain. CDR1 LGHNA and CDR2 YSLEER come from the germline V gene. Deletions cut 1 base from V and 3 bases from J, with 12 bases between. The CDR3 has 16 amino acids. Here the CDR3 DNA reads TGCGCCAGCAGCCAAGGTCGGGTGGGTCCTAATGAAAAACTGTTTTTT. It specifies CASSQGRVGPNEKLFF.

This clone came up once. The chain joins TRBV9 to TRBJ1-1; D remains unclear. This CDR3 region has 14 residues. Germline V gives CDR1 SGDLS, CDR2 YYNGEE. V lost 4 bases and J lost 4, with 14 bases in between. CDR3 sequence: CASSIDGSITEAFF. CDR3 DNA sequence: TGTGCCAGCAGCATCGATGGCTCGATCACTGAAGCTTTCTTT.

This chain joins TRBV6-5 and TRBJ2-3; 8 nucleotides line up with TRBD1. Looked up from germline, CDR1 is MNHEY and CDR2 is SVGAGI. The CDR3 length is 14 residues. With V trimmed by 10 bases and J by 3 bases, 9 bases remained unmatched. The CDR3: CATSTGGMTDTQYF. As DNA, the CDR3 is TGTGCCACCTCTACAGGGGGTATGACAGATACGCAGTATTTT.

The V gene is TRBV2, the J gene TRBJ1-1; D remains unclear. Per the germline V gene, CDR1 is SNHLY and CDR2 is FYNNEI. With 6 bases removed from V and 0 bases from J, the gap between germline ends came to 11 bases. The CDR3 runs to 14 residues. CDR3 region: CASRTGVMNTEAFF. CDR3 sequence (DNA): TGTGCCAGCAGAACGGGAGTCATGAACACTGAAGCTTTCTTT.

The table lists this clone with a count of one. J is TRBJ2-2 and V is TRBV14; tentatively, D is TRBD1 (6 bases). Trimming shortened V by 4 bases and J by 4 bases, and 19 bases separated the two germline ends. This CDR3 comprises 17 residues. Per the germline V gene, CDR1 is SGHDN and CDR2 is FVKESK. In DNA form, the CDR3 reads TGTGCCAGCAGCCCCCTGCGTTCACAGGGATTCACCGGGGAGCTGTTTTTT. This codes for CASSPLRSQGFTGELFF.

This chain links TRBV5-1 with TRBJ2-7, with 9 bases identical to TRBD1. Germline CDR1 and CDR2: SGHRS and YFSETQ. The CDR3 contains 14 residues. J lost 5 bases, V lost 3 bases, and 6 bases had no gene match. The CDR3 sequence is CASSWDRAWDEQYF. The DNA of the CDR3 is TGCGCCAGCAGCTGGGACAGGGCCTGGGACGAGCAGTACTTC.

The gene calls are TRBV19 and TRBJ2-2, with D unresolved. V was pared by 7 bases and J by 1 base, with 10 bases between. CDR1 is LNHDA and CDR2 is SQIVND in the germline V gene (reference sequence). This CDR3 has 14 residues. CDR3 sequence reads: CASNGGGNTGELFF. CDR3 DNA: TGTGCCAGTAACGGCGGCGGGAACACCGGGGAGCTGTTTTTT.

The V call is TRBV19, the J call TRBJ2-5, with D maybe TRBD2 (6 bases). The CDR3 is made up of 13 amino acids. Germline CDR1 reads LNHDA; CDR2 reads SQIVND (reference sequence). V lost 10 bases, J lost 5 bases, and 17 bases lay in between. The CDR3 DNA reads TGTGCCACTAGGGATTTGGGGAGGGAGACCCAGTACTTC. Translated, it gives CATRDLGRETQYF.

This rearrangement joins TRBV7-9 to TRBJ2-5, with D possibly being TRBD2 (5 bases). CDR3 length: 15 amino acids. CDR1 and CDR2 (germline): SEHNR, FQNEAQ (reference sequence). Trimming took off 1 base at V and 7 bases at J, with 16 bases between the two ends. This chain's CDR3 is CASSLDSEVGGTQYF. In nucleotides, the CDR3 is TGTGCCAGCAGCTTAGATTCCGAGGTCGGAGGGACCCAGTACTTC.

The chain is built from TRBV30 and TRBJ2-5; maybe TRBD1 (5 bases). The V end was cut by 4 bases, the J end by 5 bases, with 14 bases between. The CDR3 totals 13 residues. The germline V gene encodes CDR1 GTSNPN and CDR2 SVGIG (reference sequence). The CDR3 sequence: CAWTFRRGETQYF. DNA of the CDR3: TGTGCCTGGACATTTCGTAGGGGCGAGACCCAGTACTTC. The variable domain in full, completed from reference TRBV30 and TRBJ2-5, reads SQTIHQWPATLVQPVGSPLSLECTVEGTSNPNLYWYRQAAGRGLQLLFYSVGIGQISSEVPQNLSASRPQDRQFILSSKKLLLSDSGFYLCAWTFRRGETQYFGPGTRLLVL.

The chain combines TRBV2 with TRBJ1-6, with D unresolved. Per the germline V gene, CDR1 is SNHLY and CDR2 is FYNNEI. CDR3 length: 18 amino acids. With 4 bases removed from V and 0 bases from J, the gap between germline ends came to 16 bases. CDR3 protein: CASSALAAASSYNSPLHF. The CDR3 DNA follows: TGTGCCAGCAGTGCCCTGGCCGCCGCTAGCTCCTATAATTCACCCCTCCACTTT.

This chain joins TRBV2 and TRBJ2-3; 14 bases are shared with TRBD2. Germline V CDR1 and CDR2: SNHLY, FYNNEI. The CDR3 has 17 amino acids. Losses at the gene ends were 3 bases for V and 4 bases for J; bases not matched to a gene: 6. CDR3 nucleotide sequence: TGTGCCAGCAGTGAGCAGGGACTAGCGGGGGTTTCAGATACGCAGTATTTT. Translating gives CASSEQGLAGVSDTQYF.

This chain links TRBV10-3 with TRBJ1-5, with 7 bases identical to TRBD1. V was clipped by 1 base and J by 5 bases; unmatched bases: 5. The CDR3 runs to 15 residues. Germline assignment: CDR1 ENHRY and CDR2 SYGVKD. CDR3 nucleotides: TGTGCCATCAGTGAGTTAGGGACAGACTATCAGCCCCAGCATTTT. Its protein product is CAISELGTDYQPQHF.

V and J are TRBV19 and TRBJ2-2; D perhaps matches TRBD2 (5 bases). Germline-derived CDR1 and CDR2 are LNHDA and SQIVND (reference sequence). The CDR3 is 14 residues long. Trimming removed 1 base from V and 5 bases from J, with 8 bases in between. The CDR3: CASSIGTGTGELFF. CDR3 bases: TGTGCCAGTAGTATAGGGACTGGGACCGGGGAGCTGTTTTTT.

This clone appeared a single time. The rearrangement links TRBV18 to TRBJ1-1, with 8 bases identical to TRBD1. CDR3 length: 15 residues. V was clipped by 6 bases and J by 3 bases; unmatched bases: 9. In germline, CDR1 is KGHSH, CDR2 LQKENI. The CDR3 nucleotides are TGTGCCAGCTCCGAATCAGGGGGCGCGGACACTGAAGCTTTCTTT. Translating it yields CASSESGGADTEAFF.

This clone is a singleton in its sample. The V and J genes are TRBV2 and TRBJ2-1; 8 bases map to TRBD2. The CDR3 runs 16 residues. The germline V gene has CDR1 SNHLY and CDR2 FYNNEI. The junction had 9 bases not matched to a gene; V was cut back by 8 bases and J by 0 bases. CDR3 sequence (DNA): TGTGCCAGCGCGGGAGGCTCGTTGAGCTCCTACAATGAGCAGTTCTTC. Translated, it gives CASAGGSLSSYNEQFF.

This rearrangement joins TRBV9 to TRBJ2-1; the match to TRBD2 covers 12 bases. V shed 4 bases and J 7 bases; nucleotides not matched to a gene: 12. CDR3 length: 17 amino acids. The germline gives CDR1 SGDLS, CDR2 YYNGEE. The DNA for the CDR3 is TGTGCCAGCAGCCCTCGGGTGAGCCTAGCGGGAGGGAATGAGCAGTTCTTC. Protein sequence: CASSPRVSLAGGNEQFF.

This rearrangement joins TRBV5-1 to TRBJ2-1, with 9 bases aligning to TRBD2. The CDR3 loop spans 16 amino acids. The germline CDR1 and CDR2 sequences are SGHRS and YFSETQ. With 3 bases clipped from V and 0 bases from J, the junction kept 4 bases outside the gene matches. The CDR3 protein is CASSWSGGSSYNEQFF. CDR3 in DNA: TGCGCCAGCAGCTGGAGCGGGGGGAGCTCCTACAATGAGCAGTTCTTC.

This chain joins TRBV7-2 and TRBJ1-5; 8 nucleotides agree with TRBD1. Germline CDR1 and CDR2: SGHTA and FQGNSA. V shed 5 bases and J 5 bases; nucleotides not matched to a gene: 5. This CDR3 is built from 14 residues. CDR3 bases: TGTGCCAGCAGCCCCGGACAGGGCTATCAGCCCCAGCATTTT. The encoded protein is CASSPGQGYQPQHF. Variable domain in full (rest from reference TRBV7-2 and TRBJ1-5): GAGVSQSPSNKVTEKGKDVELRCDPISGHTALYWYRQSLGQGLEFLIYFQGNSAPDKSGLPSDRFSAERTGGSVSTLTIQRTQQEDSAVYLCASSPGQGYQPQHFGDGTRLSIL.

CDR3 in amino acids: CASSLQGGSTEAFF. Here the CDR3 DNA reads TGCGCCAGCAGCCTACAGGGGGGAAGTACTGAAGCTTTCTTT. The genes are TRBV5-1 and TRBJ1-1; 8 bases align to TRBD1. Losses at the gene ends were 4 bases for V and 5 bases for J; bases not matched to a gene: 7. This CDR3 region has 14 residues. Germline V gene lookup returns CDR1 SGHRS and CDR2 YFSETQ.

The chain joins TRBV19 to TRBJ1-2; 7 nucleotides agree with TRBD1. After removal of 6 bases from V and 2 bases from J, the junction contained 6 bases not matched to a gene. Germline CDR1 is LNHDA and CDR2 is SQIVND (reference sequence). The CDR3 is 14 residues long. The CDR3 spells CASSLRGSNYGYTF. The CDR3 DNA reads as TGTGCCAGTAGCCTCAGGGGGTCCAACTATGGCTACACCTTC.

V is TRBV19 and J is TRBJ1-5; a weak D match, TRBD1 (6 bases). This CDR3 has 15 residues. Germline assignment: CDR1 LNHDA and CDR2 SQIVND (reference sequence). Trimming took off 7 bases at V and 4 bases at J, with 17 bases between the two ends. This CDR3 reads CASTPMRTANQPQHF. DNA for the CDR3: TGTGCCAGTACCCCTATGAGGACAGCTAATCAGCCCCAGCATTTT.

This chain connects TRBV29-1 to TRBJ1-1; perhaps TRBD1 as D (5 bases). CDR1 is SQVTM, CDR2 ANQGSEA, per germline. The CDR3 loop spans 14 amino acids. V lost 8 bases to trimming and J lost 2 bases, with 18 bases between them. This chain's CDR3 is CSFHRTLLNTEAFF. The CDR3, as DNA: TGCAGCTTCCACAGGACACTCTTAAACACTGAAGCTTTCTTT.

This sequence joins TRBV28 and TRBJ1-3, with unresolved D. The V end lost 6 bases, the J end lost 0 bases, and 12 bases lay between the germline ends. The CDR3 runs to 15 residues. The germline CDR1 and CDR2 sequences are MDHEN and SYDVKM. This CDR3 is CASSPWRDSGNTIYF. The DNA for the CDR3 is TGTGCCAGCAGCCCATGGAGAGACTCTGGAAACACCATATATTTT.

V usage is TRBV5-1 and J usage is TRBJ2-5; 9 bases are a match to TRBD1. Trimming removed 5 bases from V and 5 bases from J; junction bases left unmatched: 10. The germline V gene has CDR1 SGHRS and CDR2 YFSETQ. The CDR3 has 15 residues. The CDR3 DNA follows: TGCGCCAGCAGTAGGTCACAGGGGGCCCAGGAGACCCAGTACTTC. Encoded protein: CASSRSQGAQETQYF.